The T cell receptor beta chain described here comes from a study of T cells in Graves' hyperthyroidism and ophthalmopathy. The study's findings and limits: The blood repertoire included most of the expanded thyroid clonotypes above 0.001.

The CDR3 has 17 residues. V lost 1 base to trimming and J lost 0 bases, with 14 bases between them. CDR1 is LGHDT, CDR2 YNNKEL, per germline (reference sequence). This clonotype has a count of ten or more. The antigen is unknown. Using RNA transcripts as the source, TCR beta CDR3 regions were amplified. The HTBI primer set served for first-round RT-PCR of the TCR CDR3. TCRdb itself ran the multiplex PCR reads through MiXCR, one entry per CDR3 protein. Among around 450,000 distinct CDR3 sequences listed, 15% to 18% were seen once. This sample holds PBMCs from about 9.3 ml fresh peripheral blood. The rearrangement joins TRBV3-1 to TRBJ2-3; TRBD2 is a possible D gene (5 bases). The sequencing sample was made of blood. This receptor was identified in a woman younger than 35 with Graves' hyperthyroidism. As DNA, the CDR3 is TGTGCCAGCAGCCAAGGCCCCGGACTTGTTAGCACAGATACGCAGTATTTT. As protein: CASSQGPGLVSTDTQYF.